This TCR beta chain was recorded in a study of shared clonotypes between healthy human individuals. Whole-study results and caveats: Unshared clonotypes carried lower generation probabilities than those common to all four donors. In general, naive subsets displayed greater estimated richness than memory subsets did.

Note on this clone: Its antigen remains unidentified.

The trim removed 1 base at V and 2 bases at J, leaving 12 bases unmatched. The CDR3 is 20 amino acids. Germline values: CDR1 WNHNN, CDR2 SYGVQD (reference sequence). Genomic DNA of each subset was evenly split across several immunoSEQ plates. Only in-frame clones appear in the TCRdb table, and some are missing; sequencing was by immunoSEQ multiplex PCR. The sample has tens of thousands of clones; roughly three fifths are singletons. What was sequenced was memory CD8+ T cells sorted from blood. As for subset: CD45RO+ cells pooled with CCR7-negative TemRA cells. The receptor comes from a young man in good health. The chain couples TRBV10-1 to TRBJ2-1; TRBD2 matches at 12 bases. This chain's CDR3 is CASSEWLLTSGSRTYNEQFF. The CDR3 DNA sequence: TGCGCCAGCAGTGAGTGGCTATTGACTAGCGGGAGTAGGACCTACAATGAGCAGTTCTTC.